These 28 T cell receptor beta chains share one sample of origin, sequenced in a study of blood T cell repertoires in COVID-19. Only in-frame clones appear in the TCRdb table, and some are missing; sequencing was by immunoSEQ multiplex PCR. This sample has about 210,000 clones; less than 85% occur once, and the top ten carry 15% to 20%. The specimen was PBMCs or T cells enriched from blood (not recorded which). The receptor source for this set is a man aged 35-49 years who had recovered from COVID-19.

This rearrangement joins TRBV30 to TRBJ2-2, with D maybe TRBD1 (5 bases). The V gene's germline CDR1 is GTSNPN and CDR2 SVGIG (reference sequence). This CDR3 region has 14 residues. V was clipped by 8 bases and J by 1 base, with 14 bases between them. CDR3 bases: TGTGCCCTAGTTCGGCAGGGGAACACCGGGGAGCTGTTTTTT. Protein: CALVRQGNTGELFF.

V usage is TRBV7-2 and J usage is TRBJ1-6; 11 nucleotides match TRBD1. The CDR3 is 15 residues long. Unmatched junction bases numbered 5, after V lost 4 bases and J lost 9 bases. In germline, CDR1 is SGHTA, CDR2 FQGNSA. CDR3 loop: CASSSIGTGGSPLHF. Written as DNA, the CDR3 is TGTGCCAGCAGCTCAATCGGGACAGGGGGTTCACCCCTCCACTTT. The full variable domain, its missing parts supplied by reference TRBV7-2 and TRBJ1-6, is GAGVSQSPSNKVTEKGKDVELRCDPISGHTALYWYRQSLGQGLEFLIYFQGNSAPDKSGLPSDRFSAERTGGSVSTLTIQRTQQEDSAVYLCASSSIGTGGSPLHFGNGTRLTVT.

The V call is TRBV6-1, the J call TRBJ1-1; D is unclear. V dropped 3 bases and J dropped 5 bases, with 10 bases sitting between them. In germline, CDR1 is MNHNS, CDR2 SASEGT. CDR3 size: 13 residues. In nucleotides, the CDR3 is TGTGCCAGCAGTGAGGTTTTCGGGACTGAAGCTTTCTTT. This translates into CASSEVFGTEAFF.

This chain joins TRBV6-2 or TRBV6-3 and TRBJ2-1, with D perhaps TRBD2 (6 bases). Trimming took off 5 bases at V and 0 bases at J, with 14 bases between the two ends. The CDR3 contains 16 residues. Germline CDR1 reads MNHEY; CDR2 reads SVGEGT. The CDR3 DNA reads TGTGCCAGCAGTCCCGGCGGAGCGGGCTCCTACAATGAGCAGTTCTTC. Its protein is CASSPGGAGSYNEQFF.

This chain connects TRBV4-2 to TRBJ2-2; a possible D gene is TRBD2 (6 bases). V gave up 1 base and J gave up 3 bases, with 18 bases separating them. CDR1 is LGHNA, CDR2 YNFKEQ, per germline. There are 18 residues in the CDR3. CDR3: CASSQGDSPTRDTGELFF. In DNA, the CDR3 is TGTGCCAGCAGCCAAGGGGACTCACCCACCAGGGACACCGGGGAGCTGTTTTTT.

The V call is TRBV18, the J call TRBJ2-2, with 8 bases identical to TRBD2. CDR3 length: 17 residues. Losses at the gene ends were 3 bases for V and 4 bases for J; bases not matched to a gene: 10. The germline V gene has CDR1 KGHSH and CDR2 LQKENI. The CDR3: CASSPSTPGGPTGELFF. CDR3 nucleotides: TGTGCCAGCTCACCCTCTACACCGGGAGGGCCCACCGGGGAGCTGTTTTTT.

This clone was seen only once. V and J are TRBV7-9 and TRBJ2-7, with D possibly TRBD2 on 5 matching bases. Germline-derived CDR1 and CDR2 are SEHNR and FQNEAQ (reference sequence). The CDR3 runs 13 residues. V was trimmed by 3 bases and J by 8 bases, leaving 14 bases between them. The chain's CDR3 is CASSLDGKKKQYF. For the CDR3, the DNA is TGTGCCAGCAGCTTGGACGGGAAGAAGAAGCAGTACTTC. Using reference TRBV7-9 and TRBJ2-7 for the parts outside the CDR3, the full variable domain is DTGVSQNPRHKITKRGQNVTFRCDPISEHNRLYWYRQTLGQGPEFLTYFQNEAQLEKSRLLSDRFSAERPKGSFSTLEIQRTEQGDSAMYLCASSLDGKKKQYFGPGTRLTVT.

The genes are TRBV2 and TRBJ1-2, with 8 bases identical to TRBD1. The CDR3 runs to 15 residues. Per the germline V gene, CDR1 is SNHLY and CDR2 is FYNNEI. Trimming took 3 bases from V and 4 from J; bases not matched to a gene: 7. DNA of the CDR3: TGTGCCAGCAGTGAGGAATACAGGGGGATCTATGGCTACACCTTC. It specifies CASSEEYRGIYGYTF.

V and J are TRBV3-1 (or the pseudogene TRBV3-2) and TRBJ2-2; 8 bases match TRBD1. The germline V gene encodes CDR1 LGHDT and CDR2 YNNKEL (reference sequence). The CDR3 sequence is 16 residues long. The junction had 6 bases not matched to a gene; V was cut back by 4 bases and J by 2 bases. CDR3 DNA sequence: TGTGCCAGCAGCCTTTACAGGGGGAGTAACACCGGGGAGCTGTTTTTT. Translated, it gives CASSLYRGSNTGELFF.

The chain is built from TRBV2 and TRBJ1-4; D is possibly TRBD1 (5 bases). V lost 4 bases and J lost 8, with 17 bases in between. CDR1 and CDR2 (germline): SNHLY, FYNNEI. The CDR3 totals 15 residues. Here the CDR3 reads CASSGRRGVSEKLFF. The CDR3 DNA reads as TGTGCCAGCAGTGGTAGGCGGGGCGTTTCCGAAAAACTGTTTTTT.

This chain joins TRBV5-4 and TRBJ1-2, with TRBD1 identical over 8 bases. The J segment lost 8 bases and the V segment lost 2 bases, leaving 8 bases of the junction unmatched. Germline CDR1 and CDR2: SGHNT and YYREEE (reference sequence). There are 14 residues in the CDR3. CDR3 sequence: CASSFRVTGAGYTF. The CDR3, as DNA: TGTGCCAGCAGCTTCCGGGTGACAGGGGCAGGCTACACCTTC. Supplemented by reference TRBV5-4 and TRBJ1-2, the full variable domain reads ETGVTQSPTHLIKTRGQQVTLRCSSQSGHNTVSWYQQALGQGPQFIFQYYREEENGRGNFPPRFSGLQFPNYSSELNVNALELDDSALYLCASSFRVTGAGYTFGSGTRLTVV.

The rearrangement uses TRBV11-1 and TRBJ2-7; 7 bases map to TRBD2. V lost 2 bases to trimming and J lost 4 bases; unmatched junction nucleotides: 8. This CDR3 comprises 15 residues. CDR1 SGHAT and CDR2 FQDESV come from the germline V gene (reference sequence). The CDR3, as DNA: TGTGCCAGCAGCTTACGGGACTACCCGAGGTACGAGCAGTACTTC. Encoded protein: CASSLRDYPRYEQYF. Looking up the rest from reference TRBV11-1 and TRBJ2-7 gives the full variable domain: EAEVAQSPRYKITEKSQAVAFWCDPISGHATLYWYRQILGQGPELLVQFQDESVVDDSQLPKDRFSAERLKGVDSTLKIQPAELGDSAMYLCASSLRDYPRYEQYFGPGTRLTVT.

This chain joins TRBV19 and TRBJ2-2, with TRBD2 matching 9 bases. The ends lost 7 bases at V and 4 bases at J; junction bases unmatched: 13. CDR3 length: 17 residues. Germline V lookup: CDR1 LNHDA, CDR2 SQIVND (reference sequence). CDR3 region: CASKRDSGSRGTGELFF. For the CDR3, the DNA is TGTGCCAGTAAAAGGGATAGCGGGAGTCGGGGCACCGGGGAGCTGTTTTTT.

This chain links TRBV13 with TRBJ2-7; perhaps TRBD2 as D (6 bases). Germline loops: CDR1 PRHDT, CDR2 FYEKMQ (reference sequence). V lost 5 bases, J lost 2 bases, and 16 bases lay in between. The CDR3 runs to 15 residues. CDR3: CASSRRARDPYEQYF. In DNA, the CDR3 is TGTGCCAGCAGCAGGAGGGCTAGAGATCCCTACGAGCAGTACTTC.

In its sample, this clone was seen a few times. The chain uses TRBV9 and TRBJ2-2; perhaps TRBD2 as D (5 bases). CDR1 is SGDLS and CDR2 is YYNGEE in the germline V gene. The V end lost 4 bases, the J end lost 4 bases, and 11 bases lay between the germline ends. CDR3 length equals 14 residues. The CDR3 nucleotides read TGTGCCAGCAGCCCCCAGCTAGCCACCGGGGAGCTGTTTTTT. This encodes CASSPQLATGELFF. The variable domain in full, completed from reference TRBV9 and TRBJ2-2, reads DSGVTQTPKHLITATGQRVTLRCSPRSGDLSVYWYQQSLDQGLQFLIQYYNGEERAKGNILERFSAQQFPDLHSELNLSSLELGDSALYFCASSPQLATGELFFGEGSRLTVL.

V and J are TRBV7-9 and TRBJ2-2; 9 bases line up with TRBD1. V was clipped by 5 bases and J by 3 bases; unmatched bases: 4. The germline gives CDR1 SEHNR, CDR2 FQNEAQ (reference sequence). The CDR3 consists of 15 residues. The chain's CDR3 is CASSIGQGYTGELFF. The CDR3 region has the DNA TGTGCCAGCAGCATTGGACAGGGGTACACCGGGGAGCTGTTTTTT.

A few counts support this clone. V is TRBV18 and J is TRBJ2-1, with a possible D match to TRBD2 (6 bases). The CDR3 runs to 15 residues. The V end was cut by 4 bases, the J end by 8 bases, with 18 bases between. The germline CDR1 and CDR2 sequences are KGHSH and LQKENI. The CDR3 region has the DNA TGTGCCAGCTCACTCGGGACTCGGGGTCGTTATGAGCAGTTCTTC. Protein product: CASSLGTRGRYEQFF.

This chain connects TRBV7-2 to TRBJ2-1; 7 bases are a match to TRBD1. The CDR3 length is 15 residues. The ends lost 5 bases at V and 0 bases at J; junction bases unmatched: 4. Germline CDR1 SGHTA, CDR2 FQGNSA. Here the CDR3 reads CASSPDRASYNEQFF. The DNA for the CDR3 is TGTGCCAGCAGCCCCGACAGGGCCTCCTACAATGAGCAGTTCTTC.

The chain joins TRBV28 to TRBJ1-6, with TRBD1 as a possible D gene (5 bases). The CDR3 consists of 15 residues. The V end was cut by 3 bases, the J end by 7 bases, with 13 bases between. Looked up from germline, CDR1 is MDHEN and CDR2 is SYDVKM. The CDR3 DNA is TGTGCCAGCAGTTTCCAGGGACTGGGAAATTCACCCCTCCACTTT. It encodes CASSFQGLGNSPLHF.

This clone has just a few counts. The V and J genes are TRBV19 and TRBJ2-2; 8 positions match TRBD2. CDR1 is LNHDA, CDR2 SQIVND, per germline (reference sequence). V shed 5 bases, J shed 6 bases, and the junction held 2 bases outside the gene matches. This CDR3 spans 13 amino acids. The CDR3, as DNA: TGTGCCAGTAGTCCGGGGGGGCCCGGGGAGCTGTTTTTT. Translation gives CASSPGGPGELFF.

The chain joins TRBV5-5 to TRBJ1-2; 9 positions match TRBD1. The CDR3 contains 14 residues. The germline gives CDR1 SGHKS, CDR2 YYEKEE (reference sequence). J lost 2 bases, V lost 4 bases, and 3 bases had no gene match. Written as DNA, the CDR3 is TGTGCCAGCAGCCTAGGGACAGGGAACTATGGCTACACCTTC. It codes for CASSLGTGNYGYTF.

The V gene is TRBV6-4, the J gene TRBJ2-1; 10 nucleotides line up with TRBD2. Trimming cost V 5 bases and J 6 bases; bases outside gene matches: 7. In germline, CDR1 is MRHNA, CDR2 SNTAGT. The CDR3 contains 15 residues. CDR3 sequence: CASSRLAGPGNEQFF. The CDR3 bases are TGTGCCAGCAGTCGACTAGCGGGCCCGGGCAATGAGCAGTTCTTC.

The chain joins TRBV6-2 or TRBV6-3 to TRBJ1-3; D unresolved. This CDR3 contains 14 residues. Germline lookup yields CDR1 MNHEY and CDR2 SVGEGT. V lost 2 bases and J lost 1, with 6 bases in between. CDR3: CASSYGGSGNTIYF. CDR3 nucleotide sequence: TGTGCCAGCAGTTACGGAGGTTCTGGAAACACCATATATTTT.

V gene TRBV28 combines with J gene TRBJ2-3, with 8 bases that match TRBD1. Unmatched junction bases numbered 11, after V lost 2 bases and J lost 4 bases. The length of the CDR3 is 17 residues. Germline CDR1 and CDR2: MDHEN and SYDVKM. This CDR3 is CASSLLPGTGTPDTQYF. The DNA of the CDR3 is TGTGCCAGCAGTTTACTTCCCGGGACAGGCACGCCAGATACGCAGTATTTT.

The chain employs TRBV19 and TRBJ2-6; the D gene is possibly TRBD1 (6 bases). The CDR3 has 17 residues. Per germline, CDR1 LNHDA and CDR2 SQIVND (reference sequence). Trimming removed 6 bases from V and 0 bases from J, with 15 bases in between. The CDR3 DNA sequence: TGTGCCAGTAGCGGGGACATAATAAGCTCTGGGGCCAACGTCCTGACTTTC. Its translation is CASSGDIISSGANVLTF.

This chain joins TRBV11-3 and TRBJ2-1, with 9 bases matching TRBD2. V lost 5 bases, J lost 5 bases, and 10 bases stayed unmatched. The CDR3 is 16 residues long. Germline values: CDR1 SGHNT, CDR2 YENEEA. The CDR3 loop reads CASSPVRVAGDNEQFF. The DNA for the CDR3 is TGTGCCAGCAGCCCCGTTCGGGTAGCGGGAGACAATGAGCAGTTCTTC.

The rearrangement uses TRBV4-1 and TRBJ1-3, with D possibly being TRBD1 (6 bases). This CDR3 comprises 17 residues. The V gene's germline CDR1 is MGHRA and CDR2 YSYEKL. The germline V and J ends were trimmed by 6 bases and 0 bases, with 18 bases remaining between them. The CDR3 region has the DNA TGCGCCAGCAGTTGGGAAAGGGACAAGGGCTCTGGAAACACCATATATTTT. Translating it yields CASSWERDKGSGNTIYF.

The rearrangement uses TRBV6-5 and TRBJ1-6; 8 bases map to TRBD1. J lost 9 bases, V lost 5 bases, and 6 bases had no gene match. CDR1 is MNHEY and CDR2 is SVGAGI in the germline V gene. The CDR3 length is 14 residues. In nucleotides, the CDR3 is TGTGCCAGCAGTCCCGACAGGGGTGGTTCACCCCTCCACTTT. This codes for CASSPDRGGSPLHF.